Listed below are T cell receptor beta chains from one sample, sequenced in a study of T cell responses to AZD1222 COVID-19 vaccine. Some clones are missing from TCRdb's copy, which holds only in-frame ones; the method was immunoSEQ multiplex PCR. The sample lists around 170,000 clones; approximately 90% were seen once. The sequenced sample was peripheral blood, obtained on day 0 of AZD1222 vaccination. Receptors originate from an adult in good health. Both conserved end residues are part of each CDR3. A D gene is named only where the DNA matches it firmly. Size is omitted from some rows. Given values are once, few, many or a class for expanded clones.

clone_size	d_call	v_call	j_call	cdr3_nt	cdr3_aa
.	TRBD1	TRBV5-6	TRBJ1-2	TGTGCCAGCAGCTCGCGACAGGGAGAATATGGCTACACCTTC	CASSSRQGEYGYTF
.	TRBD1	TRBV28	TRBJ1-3	TGTGCCAGCAGTTTCAGGCAGGGGGTTGGGACCATATATTTT	CASSFRQGVGTIYF
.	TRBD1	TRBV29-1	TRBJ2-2	TGCAGCGTTGAAGTGGGTAGGGGTACAGGGGCGACCGGGGAGCTGTTTTTT	CSVEVGRGTGATGELFF
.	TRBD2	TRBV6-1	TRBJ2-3	TGTGCCAGCAGTGAAAGGCCGGCGGGAGCGGTGACAGATACGCAGTATTTT	CASSERPAGAVTDTQYF
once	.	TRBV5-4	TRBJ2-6	TGTGCCAGCAGCTTGGAGGAGAGATCTGGGGCCAACGTCCTGACTTTC	CASSLEERSGANVLTF
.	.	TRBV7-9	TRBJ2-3	TGTGCCAGCAGCTCATCGGGCACAGATACGCAGTATTTT	CASSSSGTDTQYF
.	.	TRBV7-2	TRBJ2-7	TGTGCCAGCAGCGCCCACTACGAGCAGTACTTC	CASSAHYEQYF
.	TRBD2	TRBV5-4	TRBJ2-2	TGTGCCAGCAGCTTGGTCGGACTAGCGGGAGGACCGAACACCGGGGAGCTGTTTTTT	CASSLVGLAGGPNTGELFF
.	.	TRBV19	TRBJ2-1	TGTGCCAGTAGTACCCCGATGCCCCACAATGAGCAGTTCTTC	CASSTPMPHNEQFF
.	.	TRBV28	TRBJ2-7	TGTGCCAGCAGTTTAGGGGTTTGGTACGAGCAGTACTTC	CASSLGVWYEQYF
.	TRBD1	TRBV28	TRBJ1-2	TGTGCCAGCAGACATCCTTGGACAGGGGGGGTGGCTAACTATGGCTACACCTTC	CASRHPWTGGVANYGYTF
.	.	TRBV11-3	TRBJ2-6	TGTGCCAGCAGCTTCCGGCTTTCTGGGGCCAACGTCCTGACTTTC	CASSFRLSGANVLTF
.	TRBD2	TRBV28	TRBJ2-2	TGTGCCAGCACGAGCGGGAGGGGCACCGGGGAGCTGTTTTTT	CASTSGRGTGELFF
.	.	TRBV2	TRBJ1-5	TGTGCCAGCACTCCCAGGGGCAGTTCGGGCAATCAGCCCCAGCATTTT	CASTPRGSSGNQPQHF
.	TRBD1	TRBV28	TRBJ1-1	TGTGCCAGCAGTTCCGGGGACAGACCAAACACTGAAGCTTTCTTT	CASSSGDRPNTEAFF
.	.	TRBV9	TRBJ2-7	TGTGCCAGCAGCGGAGACTTGGGCGAGCAGTACTTC	CASSGDLGEQYF
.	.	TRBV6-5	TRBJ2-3	TGTGCCAGCAGTTATCTAGGTCCCACAGATACGCAGTATTTT	CASSYLGPTDTQYF
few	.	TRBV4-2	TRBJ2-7	TGTGCCAGCAGCCAAGAGAGGGAAGGCAGCTACGAGCAGTACTTC	CASSQEREGSYEQYF
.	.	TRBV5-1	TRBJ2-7	TGCGCCAGCAGATTATACCCCAACCCCTACGAGCAGTACTTC	CASRLYPNPYEQYF
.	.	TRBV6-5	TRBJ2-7	TGTGCCAGCAGTCTCGCAGGGGCCTACGAGCAGTACTTC	CASSLAGAYEQYF
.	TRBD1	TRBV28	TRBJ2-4	TGTGCCAGCAGCCATGACAGGGGGACTAACATTCAGTACTTC	CASSHDRGTNIQYF
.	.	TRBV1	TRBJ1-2	TGCACCAGCAGCCACCCTGGACAGGGGAACGGCTACACCTTC	CTSSHPGQGNGYTF
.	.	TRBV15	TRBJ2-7	TGTGCCACCAGCAGAGTTGGGGGCAGACCTTACGAGCAGTACTTC	CATSRVGGRPYEQYF
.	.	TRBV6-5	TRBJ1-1	TGTGCCAGCAGTCTGGACCGGAACACTGAAGCTTTCTTT	CASSLDRNTEAFF
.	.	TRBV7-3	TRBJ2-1	TGTGCCAGCAGCCCCAGGGGGGCTGGGGATGAGCAGTTCTTC	CASSPRGAGDEQFF
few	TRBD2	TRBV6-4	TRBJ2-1	TGTGCCAGCAGTGATACTACTAGCGGGAGTTACAATGAGCAGTTCTTC	CASSDTTSGSYNEQFF
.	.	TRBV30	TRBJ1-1	TGTGCCTGGAGTGTTAGGGGGGGCGCAGGGATGAACACTGAAGCTTTCTTT	CAWSVRGGAGMNTEAFF
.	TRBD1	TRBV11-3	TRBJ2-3	TGTGCCAGCAGTACAGGGGGCTTTGTTGATACGCAGTATTTT	CASSTGGFVDTQYF
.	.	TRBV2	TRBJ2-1	TGTGCCACCTCACGGCAGGGACCCTACAATGAGCAGTTCTTC	CATSRQGPYNEQFF
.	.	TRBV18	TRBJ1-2	TGTGCCAGCTCAACGGACAGCAACTATGGCTACACCTTC	CASSTDSNYGYTF
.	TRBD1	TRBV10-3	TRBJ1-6	TGTGCCATCAGTGAGTCGGGGCAGGGGGCTACACCCCTCCACTTT	CAISESGQGATPLHF
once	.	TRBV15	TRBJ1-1	TGTGCCACCAGCAAATGGAGGACTGAAGCTTTCTTT	CATSKWRTEAFF
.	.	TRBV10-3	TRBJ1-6	TGTGCCATCCAGGGCAGGGATTATAATTCACCCCTCCACTTT	CAIQGRDYNSPLHF
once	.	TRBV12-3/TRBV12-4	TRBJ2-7	TGTGCCAGCAGTTTAGACAAATCCTACGAGCAGTACTTC	CASSLDKSYEQYF
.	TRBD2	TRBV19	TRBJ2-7	TGTGCCAGTAGTATAGTGGCGGGAGGCTACGAGCAGTACTTC	CASSIVAGGYEQYF
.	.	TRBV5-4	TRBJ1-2	TGTGCCAGCAGCTTGGCAGGGAGACCCGCTGGCTACACCTTC	CASSLAGRPAGYTF
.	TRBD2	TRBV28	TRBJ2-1	TGTGCCAGCAGCCAACTAGCGGGAGGGAACAATGAGCAGTTCTTC	CASSQLAGGNNEQFF
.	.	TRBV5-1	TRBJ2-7	TGCGCCAGCAGCTTGGTTTCGTCTCGTGGCCACGAGCAGTACTTC	CASSLVSSRGHEQYF
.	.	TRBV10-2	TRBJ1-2	TGCGCCAGCAGCCCGGAACCTAACTATGGCTACACCTTC	CASSPEPNYGYTF
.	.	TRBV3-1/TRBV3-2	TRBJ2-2	TGTGCCAGCAGCCACACAGGGACAGGGCCCGGGACTAGGGGGAGCACCGGGGAGCTGTTTTTT	CASSHTGTGPGTRGSTGELFF
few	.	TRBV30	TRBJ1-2	TGTGCCTGGAGTGGGGAATCCTTAAACTATGGCTACACCTTC	CAWSGESLNYGYTF
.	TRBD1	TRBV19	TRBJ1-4	TGTGCCAGTAGCCCAGGGACAGGGAGGACTAATGAAAAACTGTTTTTT	CASSPGTGRTNEKLFF